This TCR beta chain was profiled in a study of Ad26.COV2.S vaccination and SARS-CoV-2 variants. CDR3 size: 15 residues. V was shortened by 2 bases and J by 1 base, with 8 bases between the two germline ends. From germline, CDR1 is MDHEN and CDR2 SYDVKM. Indicated treatment: 19 received Ad26.COV2.S at low or high dose, single or two shots; about 5 received placebo; per-sample allocation not given. Sampling was done on day 63 after the first vaccine or placebo injection. Assay used: immunoSEQ multiplex PCR; TCRdb lists only in-frame clones, some missing. The sample comprises more than 300,000 clones, approximately 86% of which are singletons, and about 10% rests with the top ten.

The sequence came from a person between 18 and 65 years old who received the Ad26.COV2.S COVID-19 vaccine or a placebo. Source: peripheral blood, taken in a trial of Ad26.COV2.S vaccine versus placebo. This chain links TRBV28 with TRBJ2-2; possibly TRBD1 or TRBD2 for D (5 bases each). CDR3 loop: CASSLQGRNTGELFF. CDR3 coding DNA: TGTGCCAGCAGTTTACAGGGACGGAACACCGGGGAGCTGTTTTTT. Filled out from reference TRBV28 and TRBJ2-2, the complete variable domain reads DVKVTQSSRYLVKRTGEKVFLECVQDMDHENMFWYRQDPGLGLRLIYFSYDVKMKEKGDIPEGYSVSREKKERFSLILESASTNQTSMYLCASSLQGRNTGELFFGEGSRLTVL.